Below are 8 T cell receptor beta chains sequenced from a single sample in a study of blood T cell repertoires in COVID-19. Clones were read by immunoSEQ multiplex PCR, and TCRdb kept only the in-frame ones, dropping some. The table has approximately 440,000 clones, about 90% seen once. Sequenced material: PBMCs or T cells enriched from blood (not recorded which). These receptors were collected from a man aged 18 to 30 who had recovered from COVID-19.

Comment on this clone: Different DNA sequences within this sample yield the same CDR3. This rearrangement joins TRBV7-3 to TRBJ2-1; 9 bases are shared with TRBD2. The V segment lost 6 bases and the J segment 5 bases; nucleotides outside the gene matches: 2. The V gene's germline CDR1 is SGHTA and CDR2 FQGTGA. This CDR3 has 13 amino acids. The CDR3 coding sequence is TGTGCCAGCAGGACTAGCGGCGACAATGAGCAGTTCTTC. Its protein is CASRTSGDNEQFF.

This chain joins TRBV7-9 and TRBJ1-2; D is uncertain. CDR1 and CDR2 from the germline V gene are SEHNR and FQNEAQ (reference sequence). This CDR3 contains 17 residues. V shed 5 bases and J shed 4 bases, with 23 bases lying between them. The CDR3: CASSPLSYLADSYGYTF. The CDR3 DNA sequence: TGTGCCAGCAGCCCCCTTTCCTACCTGGCGGATTCCTATGGCTACACCTTC.

This chain joins TRBV5-1 and TRBJ2-5, with 11 bases fitting TRBD1. The length of the CDR3 is 17 residues. The germline V gene encodes CDR1 SGHRS and CDR2 YFSETQ. V lost 3 bases to trimming and J lost 4 bases; unmatched junction nucleotides: 11. In nucleotides, the CDR3 is TGCGCCAGCAGCTGGACAGGGGGCGCTTTGGTAGGAGAGACCCAGTACTTC. It specifies CASSWTGGALVGETQYF.

The chain joins TRBV7-2 to TRBJ2-2, with 12 positions matching TRBD2. The CDR3 spans 16 residues. The germline V gene has CDR1 SGHTA and CDR2 FQGNSA. J gave up 5 bases and V 0 bases, and 1 base lay outside the gene matches. Here the CDR3 reads CASSLAGLAGTGELFF. The CDR3 DNA follows: TGTGCCAGCAGCTTAGCCGGACTAGCGGGAACCGGGGAGCTGTTTTTT.

The chain links TRBV4-1 to TRBJ1-3; D gene ambiguous. CDR1 is MGHRA and CDR2 is YSYEKL in the germline V gene. The ends were cut back, 2 bases at V and 4 bases at J, with 9 bases in the middle. This CDR3 is 14 amino acids long. The CDR3 loop is CASSQSGLGNTIYF. CDR3 DNA: TGCGCCAGCAGCCAATCAGGCTTGGGAAACACCATATATTTT.

This sequence joins TRBV4-1 and TRBJ1-1, with 7 bases fitting TRBD1. CDR1 and CDR2 (germline): MGHRA, YSYEKL. The CDR3 consists of 14 residues. Trimming cost V 4 bases and J 4 bases; bases outside gene matches: 6. In DNA form, the CDR3 reads TGCGCCAGCAGCCGTCCGGGACAGACCACTGAAGCTTTCTTT. Residues: CASSRPGQTTEAFF.

V usage is TRBV19 and J usage is TRBJ1-5; no clear D. V was trimmed by 3 bases and J by 4 bases, leaving 10 bases between them. Germline V lookup: CDR1 LNHDA, CDR2 SQIVND (reference sequence). The CDR3 length is 14 residues. The CDR3 is CASSIEVENQPQHF. In DNA, the CDR3 is TGTGCCAGTAGTATCGAAGTGGAGAATCAGCCCCAGCATTTT.

J is TRBJ1-1 and V is TRBV3-1 (or the pseudogene TRBV3-2), with TRBD1 as a possible D gene (6 bases). The germline V and J ends were trimmed by 1 base and 11 bases, with 14 bases remaining between them. The germline CDR1 and CDR2 sequences are LGHDT and YNNKEL (reference sequence). The CDR3 covers 13 residues. Here the CDR3 reads CASSQGQVSRAFF. The CDR3 bases are TGTGCCAGCAGCCAAGGACAGGTCTCGAGGGCTTTCTTT.